This T cell receptor (beta chain) was observed in a study of CD8+ T cells in alopecia areata. Study-wide background: Patients received oral tofacitinib, 5 to 10 mg twice daily, for moderate-to-severe alopecia areata.

With respect to this clone: Its antigen remains unidentified.

Sequencing templates came from extracted RNA that was reverse transcribed into cDNA. TCRdb keeps only in-frame clones here, not all; method: immunoSEQ multiplex PCR. The sample shows around 15,000 clones, about 61% of them seen only once. The study's findings and limits: Scalp sequencing also captures normal skin's resident alphabeta T cells.

V gave up 4 bases and J gave up 4 bases; unmatched junction bases: 6. In germline, CDR1 is SGHRS, CDR2 YFSETQ. There are 16 residues in the CDR3. Alopecia areata patients provided lesional scalp punch biopsies and peripheral blood. The sequencing input was skin. This TCR derives from a human donor with alopecia areata. This chain uses TRBV5-1 with TRBJ2-7, with 15 bases identical to TRBD2. CDR3 sequence reads: CASSRLGLAGGYEQYF. The CDR3 DNA reads as TGCGCCAGCAGCAGACTGGGACTAGCGGGAGGATACGAGCAGTACTTC.